This T cell receptor (beta chain) was recorded in a study of T-cell reconstitution after alpha-beta-depleted transplantation in children. Study findings and constraints: Several hundred expanded graft clones reportedly gave rise to the alpha-beta T cells present about two months after transplant. Elevated TCRbeta diversity at day 60 was traced, in some patients, to surviving recipient T cells and thymic progenitors. T-cell counts and diversity at one year following transplant were attributed mainly to newly produced T cells.

Germline CDR1 reads SGHTA; CDR2 reads FQGNSA. This CDR3 has 16 residues. The ends lost 3 bases at V and 8 bases at J; junction bases unmatched: 10. A library of TCRbeta sequences, prepared with unique molecular identifiers, was generated. Each CDR3 protein gets one entry after TCRdb re-called the PCR reads with MiXCR. Counted here are about 420,000 distinct CDR3 sequences, about 17% occurring once; the ten biggest clones make up approximately 28%. For this clonotype: Its antigen is undetermined.

This specimen was PBMCs, mostly from graft donor cells, taken 360 days after TCRalphabeta/CD19-depleted stem cell transplant. The receptor comes from a boy under two years old who had a stem cell transplant for Wiskott-Aldrich syndrome, so the T cells may come from the graft donor. The chain carries TRBV7-2 and TRBJ2-2; the match to TRBD2 covers 9 bases. CDR3 sequence: CASSFLAGKVGGELFF. For the CDR3, the DNA is TGTGCCAGCAGCTTCCTAGCGGGAAAGGTCGGAGGGGAGCTGTTTTTT.